Presented here are 13 T cell receptor beta chains from one specimen sequenced in a study of PD-1 blockade in classical Hodgkin lymphoma. Relapse was seen in all patients after autologous stem cell transplantation, and brentuximab vedotin exposure was variable. Profiling relied on immunoSEQ multiplex PCR, and the TCRdb table lists in-frame clones only, not all of them. The sample includes tens of thousands of clones, 73% of them seen just once. The source material was peripheral blood mononuclear cells (PBMCs), sampled at baseline. These receptors were taken from a human donor with classical Hodgkin lymphoma.

The chain joins TRBV28 to TRBJ1-4, with D possibly TRBD1 on 6 matching bases. The CDR3 totals 18 residues. Trimming shortened V by 7 bases and J by 0 bases, and 21 bases separated the two germline ends. Germline-derived CDR1 and CDR2 are MDHEN and SYDVKM. As DNA, the CDR3 is TGTGCCAGCAAGCTGGGGGCTAATGTGAGGACAACTAATGAAAAACTGTTTTTT. Protein: CASKLGANVRTTNEKLFF.

The chain employs TRBV11-2 and TRBJ2-1, with TRBD2 identical over 11 bases. J gave up 7 bases and V 6 bases, and 5 bases lay outside the gene matches. CDR1 and CDR2 from the germline V gene are SGHAT and FQNNGV. CDR3 size: 14 residues. CDR3 nucleotides: TGTGCCAGCAGTACTAGCGGGAGAACGAATGAGCAGTTCTTC. Protein: CASSTSGRTNEQFF. Full variable domain (outside the CDR3, taken from reference TRBV11-2 and TRBJ2-1): EAGVAQSPRYKIIEKRQSVAFWCNPISGHATLYWYQQILGQGPKLLIQFQNNGVVDDSQLPKDRFSAERLKGVDSTLKIQPAKLEDSAVYLCASSTSGRTNEQFFGPGTRLTVL.

This clone was detected only once. The V gene is TRBV5-4, the J gene TRBJ2-2; TRBD2 matches 9 bases. The CDR3 has 14 amino acids. Unmatched junction bases numbered 0, after V lost 4 bases and J lost 2 bases. Germline CDR1 SGHNT, CDR2 YYREEE (reference sequence). This CDR3 is CASSLAGNTGELFF. CDR3 nucleotides: TGTGCCAGCAGCCTAGCGGGAAACACCGGGGAGCTGTTTTTT.

This chain joins TRBV11-3 and TRBJ2-1, with a weak D call TRBD1 (5 bases). The CDR3 sequence is 15 residues long. Germline lookup yields CDR1 SGHNT and CDR2 YENEEA. The V gene lost 3 bases and the J gene lost 0 bases, with 9 bases spanning the gap. CDR3: CASSLDTISYNEQFF. As DNA, the CDR3 is TGTGCCAGCAGCTTGGACACCATCTCCTACAATGAGCAGTTCTTC.

This clone turned up a few times. The J gene is TRBJ1-3, the V gene TRBV10-3; D is undetermined. This CDR3 region has 12 residues. V lost 7 bases and J lost 4, with 8 bases in between. The germline CDR1 and CDR2 sequences are ENHRY and SYGVKD. The CDR3 region is CAIIGEGNTIYF. In nucleotides, the CDR3 is TGTGCCATCATCGGTGAGGGAAACACCATATATTTT.

Points on this clone: Other DNA sequences from this sample encode an identical CDR3 as well. The rearrangement links TRBV5-1 to TRBJ2-3; no clear D gene. Germline CDR1 and CDR2: SGHRS and YFSETQ. The CDR3 runs 12 residues. V was pared by 3 bases and J by 2 bases, with 4 bases between. CDR3 protein: CASSSFTDTQYF. The DNA for the CDR3 is TGCGCCAGCAGCTCGTTCACAGATACGCAGTATTTT. The whole variable domain, filled in from reference TRBV5-1 and TRBJ2-3, reads KAGVTQTPRYLIKTRGQQVTLSCSPISGHRSVSWYQQTPGQGLQFLFEYFSETQRNKGNFPGRFSGRQFSNSRSEMNVSTLELGDSALYLCASSSFTDTQYFGPGTRLTVL.

This clone came up a few times. The chain couples TRBV18 to TRBJ2-7, with D hard to call. Trimming pared 0 bases from V and 0 bases from J, leaving 15 bases between. The CDR3 loop spans 17 amino acids. Germline-derived CDR1 and CDR2 are KGHSH and LQKENI. This CDR3 reads CASSPPGLWAVSYEQYF. The CDR3 DNA sequence: TGTGCCAGCTCACCACCGGGTTTATGGGCCGTCTCCTACGAGCAGTACTTC.

The chain has TRBV7-8 and TRBJ1-2; D is uncertain. V was cut by 4 bases and J by 2 bases, with 26 bases left in between. The CDR3 is 19 residues long. Germline V gene sequence: CDR1 SGHVS, CDR2 FQNEAQ. The DNA for the CDR3 is TGTGCCAGCAGCTATACTTTAGCGGCACATTCGCGTCCAAACTATGGCTACACCTTC. It encodes CASSYTLAAHSRPNYGYTF. The full variable domain, with the rest looked up from reference TRBV7-8 and TRBJ1-2, is GAGVSQSPRYKVAKRGQDVALRCDPISGHVSLFWYQQALGQGPEFLTYFQNEAQLDKSGLPSDRFFAERPEGSVSTLKIQRTQQEDSAVYLCASSYTLAAHSRPNYGYTFGSGTRLTVV.

This clone was found a few times. The chain combines TRBV9 with TRBJ2-1; 8 bases agree with TRBD1. After removal of 4 bases from V and 4 bases from J, the junction contained 10 bases not matched to a gene. CDR3 length equals 16 residues. The V gene's germline CDR1 is SGDLS and CDR2 YYNGEE. This CDR3 reads CASSPVGTGVYNEQFF. Written as DNA, the CDR3 is TGTGCCAGCAGCCCAGTGGGGACAGGAGTATACAATGAGCAGTTCTTC.

This clone appeared once. The chain employs TRBV9 and TRBJ2-2; 9 bases fit TRBD1. Germline V lookup: CDR1 SGDLS, CDR2 YYNGEE. The junction had 2 bases not matched to a gene; V was cut back by 2 bases and J by 0 bases. CDR3 length equals 16 residues. Here the CDR3 DNA reads TGTGCCAGCAGCGTCGGACAGGGGACGAACACCGGGGAGCTGTTTTTT. The encoded protein is CASSVGQGTNTGELFF.

This clone has only a few counts. V gene TRBV19 combines with J gene TRBJ1-5; D perhaps matches TRBD1 (6 bases). Germline V lookup: CDR1 LNHDA, CDR2 SQIVND (reference sequence). The CDR3 spans 16 residues. Trimming removed 5 bases at V and 4 bases at J, with 18 bases between. As DNA, the CDR3 is TGTGCCAGTAGTCTTCCCCCCGGGACATTGAATCAGCCCCAGCATTTT. It encodes CASSLPPGTLNQPQHF.

This chain links TRBV25-1 with TRBJ2-5, with D possibly matching TRBD2 (6 bases). Germline CDR1 reads MGHDK; CDR2 reads SYGVNS. The V and J ends lost 8 bases and 3 bases respectively, with 10 bases between them. The CDR3 length is 12 residues. CDR3 residues: CASGWGEETQYF. In DNA, the CDR3 is TGTGCCAGCGGATGGGGGGAAGAGACCCAGTACTTC.

The chain joins TRBV28 to TRBJ2-3; D is undetermined. V was clipped by 6 bases and J by 13 bases, with 17 bases between them. The CDR3 totals 12 residues. Germline loops: CDR1 MDHEN, CDR2 SYDVKM. In DNA form, the CDR3 reads TGTGCCAGCAGCCTACCGGGTCCTCCTAAGTATTTT. This sequence encodes CASSLPGPPKYF.